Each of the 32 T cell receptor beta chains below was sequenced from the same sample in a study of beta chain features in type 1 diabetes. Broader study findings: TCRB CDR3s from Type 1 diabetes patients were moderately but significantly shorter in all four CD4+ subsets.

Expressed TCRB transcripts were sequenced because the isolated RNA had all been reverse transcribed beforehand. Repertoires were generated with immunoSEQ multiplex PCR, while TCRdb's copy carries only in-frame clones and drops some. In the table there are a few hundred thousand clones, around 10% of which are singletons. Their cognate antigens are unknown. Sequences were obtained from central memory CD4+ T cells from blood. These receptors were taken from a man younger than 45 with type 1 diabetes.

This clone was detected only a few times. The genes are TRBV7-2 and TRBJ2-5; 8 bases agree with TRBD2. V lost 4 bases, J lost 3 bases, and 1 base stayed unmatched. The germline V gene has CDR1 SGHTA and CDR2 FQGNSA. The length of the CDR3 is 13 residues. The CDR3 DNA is TGTGCCAGCAGCTCACTAGCGGAAGAGACCCAGTACTTC. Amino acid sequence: CASSSLAEETQYF.

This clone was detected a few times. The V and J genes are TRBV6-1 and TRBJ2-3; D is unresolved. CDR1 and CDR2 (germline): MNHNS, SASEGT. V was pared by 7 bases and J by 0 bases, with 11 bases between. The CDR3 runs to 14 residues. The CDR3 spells CASTLTPSTDTQYF. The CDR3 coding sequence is TGTGCCAGCACCCTCACTCCTAGCACAGATACGCAGTATTTT.

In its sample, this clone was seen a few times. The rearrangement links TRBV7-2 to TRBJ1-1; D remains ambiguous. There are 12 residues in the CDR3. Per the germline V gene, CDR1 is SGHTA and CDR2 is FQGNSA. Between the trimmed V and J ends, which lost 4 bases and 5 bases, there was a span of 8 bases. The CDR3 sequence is CASSYQRTEAFF. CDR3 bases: TGTGCCAGCAGCTATCAGAGAACTGAAGCTTTCTTT.

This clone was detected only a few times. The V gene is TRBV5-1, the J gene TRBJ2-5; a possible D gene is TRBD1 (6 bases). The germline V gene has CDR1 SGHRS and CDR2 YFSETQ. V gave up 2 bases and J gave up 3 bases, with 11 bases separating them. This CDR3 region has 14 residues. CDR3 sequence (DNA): TGCGCCAGCAGCTTCTTTGCAGGGGAAGAGACCCAGTACTTC. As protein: CASSFFAGEETQYF.

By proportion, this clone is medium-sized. In DNA, the CDR3 is TGTGCCAGCAGTGACCCTTTCGCTTTACTAGGGTCGGATACGCAGTATTTT. Its translation: CASSDPFALLGSDTQYF. The J gene is TRBJ2-3, the V gene TRBV2; TRBD2 is a possible D gene (5 bases). Germline V lookup: CDR1 SNHLY, CDR2 FYNNEI. The germline V and J ends were trimmed by 3 bases and 6 bases, with 22 bases remaining between them. The CDR3 spans 17 residues.

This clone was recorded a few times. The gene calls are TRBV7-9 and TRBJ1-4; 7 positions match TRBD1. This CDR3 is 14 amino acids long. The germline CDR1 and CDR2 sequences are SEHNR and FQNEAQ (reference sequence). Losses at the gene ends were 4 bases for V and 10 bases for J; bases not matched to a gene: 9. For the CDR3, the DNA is TGTGCCAGCAGCTCACAGGGGCAAGGGGGAAAACTGTTTTTT. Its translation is CASSSQGQGGKLFF.

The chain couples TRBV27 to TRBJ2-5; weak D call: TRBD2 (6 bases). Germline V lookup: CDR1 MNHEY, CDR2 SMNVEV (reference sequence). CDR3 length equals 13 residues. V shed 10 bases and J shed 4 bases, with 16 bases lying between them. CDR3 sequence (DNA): TGTGCCACCTCCTCGAGGAGGGGAGAGACCCAGTACTTC. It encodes CATSSRRGETQYF.

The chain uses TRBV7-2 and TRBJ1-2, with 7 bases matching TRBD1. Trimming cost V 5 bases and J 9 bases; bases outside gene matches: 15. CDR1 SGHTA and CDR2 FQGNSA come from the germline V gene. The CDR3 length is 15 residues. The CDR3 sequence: CASSLYGTDLNRYTF. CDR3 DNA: TGTGCCAGCAGCCTATATGGGACAGATCTTAATCGCTACACCTTC.

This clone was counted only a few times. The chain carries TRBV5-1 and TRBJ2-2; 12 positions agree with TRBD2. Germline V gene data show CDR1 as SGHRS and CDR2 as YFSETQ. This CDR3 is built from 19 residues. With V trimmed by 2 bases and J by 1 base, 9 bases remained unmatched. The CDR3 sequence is CASSLLTSGRLLNTGELFF. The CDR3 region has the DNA TGCGCCAGCAGCTTATTAACTAGCGGGAGGCTATTGAACACCGGGGAGCTGTTTTTT. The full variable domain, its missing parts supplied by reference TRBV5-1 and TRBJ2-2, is KAGVTQTPRYLIKTRGQQVTLSCSPISGHRSVSWYQQTPGQGLQFLFEYFSETQRNKGNFPGRFSGRQFSNSRSEMNVSTLELGDSALYLCASSLLTSGRLLNTGELFFGEGSRLTVL.

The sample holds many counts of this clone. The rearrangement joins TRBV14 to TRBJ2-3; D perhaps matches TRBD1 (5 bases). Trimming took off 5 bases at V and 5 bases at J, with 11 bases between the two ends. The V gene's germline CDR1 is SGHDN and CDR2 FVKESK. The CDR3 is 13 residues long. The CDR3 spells CASSGRAEDTQYF. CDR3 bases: TGTGCCAGCAGCGGCAGGGCGGAAGATACGCAGTATTTT. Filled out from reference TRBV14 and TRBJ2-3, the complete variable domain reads EAGVTQFPSHSVIEKGQTVTLRCDPISGHDNLYWYRRVMGKEIKFLLHFVKESKQDESGMPNNRFLAERTGGTYSTLKVQPAELEDSGVYFCASSGRAEDTQYFGPGTRLTVL.

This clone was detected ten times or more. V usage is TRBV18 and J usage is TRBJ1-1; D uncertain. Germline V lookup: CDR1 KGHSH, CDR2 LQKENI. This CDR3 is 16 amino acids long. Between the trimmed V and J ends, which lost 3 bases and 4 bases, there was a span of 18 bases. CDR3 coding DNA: TGTGCCAGCTCACCCGACCAGCAGGCCTGGGGCACTGAAGCTTTCTTT. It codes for CASSPDQQAWGTEAFF.

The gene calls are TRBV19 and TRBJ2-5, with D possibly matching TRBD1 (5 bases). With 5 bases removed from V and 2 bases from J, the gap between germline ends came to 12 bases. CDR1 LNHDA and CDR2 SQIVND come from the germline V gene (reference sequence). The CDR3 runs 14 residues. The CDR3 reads CASSPGPGQETQYF. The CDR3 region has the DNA TGTGCCAGTAGTCCAGGGCCTGGTCAAGAGACCCAGTACTTC.

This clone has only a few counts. CDR3 nucleotides: TGTGCCAGCAGCCAGGGACAGGTGAAGGGAGATACGCAGTATTTT. Amino acid sequence: CASSQGQVKGDTQYF. V and J are TRBV2 and TRBJ2-3, with 8 bases fitting TRBD1. The CDR3 is 15 residues long. The germline CDR1 and CDR2 sequences are SNHLY and FYNNEI. V gave up 6 bases and J gave up 5 bases; unmatched junction bases: 10.

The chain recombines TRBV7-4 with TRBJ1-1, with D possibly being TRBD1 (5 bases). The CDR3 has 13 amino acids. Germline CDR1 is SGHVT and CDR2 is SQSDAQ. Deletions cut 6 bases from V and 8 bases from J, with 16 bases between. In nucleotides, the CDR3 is TGTGCCAGCAGTTGGATAGTATGGACAGAAGCTTTCTTT. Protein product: CASSWIVWTEAFF.

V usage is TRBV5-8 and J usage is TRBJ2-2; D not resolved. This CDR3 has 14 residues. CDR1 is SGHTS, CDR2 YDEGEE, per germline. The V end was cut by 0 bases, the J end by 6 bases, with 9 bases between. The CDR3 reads CASSLEAGSGELFF. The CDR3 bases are TGTGCCAGCAGCTTGGAGGCTGGGTCCGGGGAGCTGTTTTTT. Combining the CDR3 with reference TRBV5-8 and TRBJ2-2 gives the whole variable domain EAGVTQSPTHLIKTRGQQATLRCSPISGHTSVYWYQQALGLGLQFLLWYDEGEERNRGNFPPRFSGRQFPNYSSELNVNALELEDSALYLCASSLEAGSGELFFGEGSRLTVL.

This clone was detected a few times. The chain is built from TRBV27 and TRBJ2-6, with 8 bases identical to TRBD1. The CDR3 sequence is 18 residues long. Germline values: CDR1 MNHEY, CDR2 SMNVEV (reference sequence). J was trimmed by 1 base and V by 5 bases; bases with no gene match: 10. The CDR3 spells CASSPQGAVGSGANVLTF. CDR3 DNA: TGTGCCAGCAGTCCGCAGGGGGCCGTTGGGTCTGGGGCCAACGTCCTGACTTTC.

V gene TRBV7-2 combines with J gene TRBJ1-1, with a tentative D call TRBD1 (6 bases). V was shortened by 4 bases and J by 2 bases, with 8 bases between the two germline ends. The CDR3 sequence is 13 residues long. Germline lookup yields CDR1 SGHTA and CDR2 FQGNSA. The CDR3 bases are TGTGCCAGCAGCTGGGACATCAACACTGAAGCTTTCTTT. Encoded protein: CASSWDINTEAFF. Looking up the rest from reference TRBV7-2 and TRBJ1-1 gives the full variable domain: GAGVSQSPSNKVTEKGKDVELRCDPISGHTALYWYRQSLGQGLEFLIYFQGNSAPDKSGLPSDRFSAERTGGSVSTLTIQRTQQEDSAVYLCASSWDINTEAFFGQGTRLTVV.

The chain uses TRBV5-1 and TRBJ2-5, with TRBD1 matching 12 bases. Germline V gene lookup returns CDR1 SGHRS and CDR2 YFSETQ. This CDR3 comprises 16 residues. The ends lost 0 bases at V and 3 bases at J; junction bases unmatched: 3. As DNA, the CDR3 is TGCGCCAGCAGCTTGGTAGGGACAGGGGGCGAAGAGACCCAGTACTTC. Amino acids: CASSLVGTGGEETQYF.

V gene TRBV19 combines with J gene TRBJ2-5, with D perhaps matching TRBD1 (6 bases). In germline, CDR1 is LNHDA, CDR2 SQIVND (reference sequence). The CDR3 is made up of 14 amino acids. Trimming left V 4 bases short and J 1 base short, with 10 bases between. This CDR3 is CASSRGHIQETQYF. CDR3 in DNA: TGTGCCAGTAGTAGGGGACATATCCAAGAGACCCAGTACTTC. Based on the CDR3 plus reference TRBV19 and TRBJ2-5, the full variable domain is DGGITQSPKYLFRKEGQNVTLSCEQNLNHDAMYWYRQDPGQGLRLIYYSQIVNDFQKGDIAEGYSVSREKKESFPLTVTSAQKNPTAFYLCASSRGHIQETQYFGPGTRLLVL.

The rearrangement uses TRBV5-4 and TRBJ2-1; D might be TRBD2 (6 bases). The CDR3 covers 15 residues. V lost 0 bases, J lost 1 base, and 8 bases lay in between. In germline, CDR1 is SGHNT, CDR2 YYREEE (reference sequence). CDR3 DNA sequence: TGTGCCAGCAGCTTGGTTGGGAGGTCCTACAATGAGCAGTTCTTC. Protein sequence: CASSLVGRSYNEQFF.

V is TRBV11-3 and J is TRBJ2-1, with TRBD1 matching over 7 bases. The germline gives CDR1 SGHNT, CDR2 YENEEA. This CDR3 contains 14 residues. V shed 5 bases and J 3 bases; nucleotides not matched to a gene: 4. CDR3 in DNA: TGTGCCAGCAGCACAGGGGACGTCTACAATGAGCAGTTCTTC. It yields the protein CASSTGDVYNEQFF.

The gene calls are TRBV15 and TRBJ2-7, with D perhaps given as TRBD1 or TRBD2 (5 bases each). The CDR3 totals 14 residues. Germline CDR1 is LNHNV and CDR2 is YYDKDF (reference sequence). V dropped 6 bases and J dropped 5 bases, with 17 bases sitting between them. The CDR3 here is CATRLHPGRDEQYF. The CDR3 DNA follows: TGTGCCACCAGGCTCCACCCAGGGCGGGACGAGCAGTACTTC.

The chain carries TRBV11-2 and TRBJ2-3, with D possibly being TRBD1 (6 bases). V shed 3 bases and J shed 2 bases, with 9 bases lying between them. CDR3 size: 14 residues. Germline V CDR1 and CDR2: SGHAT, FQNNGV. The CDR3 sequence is CASSLDRDTDTQYF. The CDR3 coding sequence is TGTGCCAGCAGCTTGGACAGAGACACAGATACGCAGTATTTT.

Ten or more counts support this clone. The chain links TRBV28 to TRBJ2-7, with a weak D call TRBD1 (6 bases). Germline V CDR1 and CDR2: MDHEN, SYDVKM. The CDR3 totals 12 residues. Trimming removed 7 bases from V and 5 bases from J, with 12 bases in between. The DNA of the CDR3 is TGTGCCAGCACCGTGGACAGCGACGAGCAGTACTTC. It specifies CASTVDSDEQYF.

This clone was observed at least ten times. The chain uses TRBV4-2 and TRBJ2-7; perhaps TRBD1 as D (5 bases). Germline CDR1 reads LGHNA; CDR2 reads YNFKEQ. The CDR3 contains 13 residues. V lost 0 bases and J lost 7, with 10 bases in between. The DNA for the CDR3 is TGTGCCAGCAGCCAAGAAGGGGCCACGGAGCAGTACTTC. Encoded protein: CASSQEGATEQYF.

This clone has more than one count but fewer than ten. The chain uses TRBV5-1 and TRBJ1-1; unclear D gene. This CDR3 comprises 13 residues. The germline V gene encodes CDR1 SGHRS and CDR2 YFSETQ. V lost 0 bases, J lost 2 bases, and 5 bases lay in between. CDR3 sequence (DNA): TGCGCCAGCAGCTTGGGGTTTAACACTGAAGCTTTCTTT. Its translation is CASSLGFNTEAFF. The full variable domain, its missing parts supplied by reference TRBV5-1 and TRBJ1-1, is KAGVTQTPRYLIKTRGQQVTLSCSPISGHRSVSWYQQTPGQGLQFLFEYFSETQRNKGNFPGRFSGRQFSNSRSEMNVSTLELGDSALYLCASSLGFNTEAFFGQGTRLTVV.

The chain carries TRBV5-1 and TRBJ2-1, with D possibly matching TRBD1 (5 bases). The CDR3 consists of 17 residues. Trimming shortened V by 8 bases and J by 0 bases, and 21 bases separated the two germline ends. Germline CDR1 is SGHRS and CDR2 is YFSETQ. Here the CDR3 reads CASAQDGAVYSYNEQFF. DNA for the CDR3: TGCGCCAGTGCCCAGGATGGGGCAGTTTACTCCTACAATGAGCAGTTCTTC.

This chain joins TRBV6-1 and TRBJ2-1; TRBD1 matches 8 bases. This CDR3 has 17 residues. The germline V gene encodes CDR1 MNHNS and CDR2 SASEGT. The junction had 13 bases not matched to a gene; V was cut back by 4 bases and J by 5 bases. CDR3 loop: CASSATFRDRRHNEQFF. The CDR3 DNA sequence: TGTGCCAGCAGTGCGACCTTTAGGGACAGGAGACACAATGAGCAGTTCTTC.

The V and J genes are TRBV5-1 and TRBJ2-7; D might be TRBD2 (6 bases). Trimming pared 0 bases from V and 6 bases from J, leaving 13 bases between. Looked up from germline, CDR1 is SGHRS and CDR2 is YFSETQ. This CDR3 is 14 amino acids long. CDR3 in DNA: TGCGCCAGCAGCTTGGGTGCTAGCGCTCGCGAGCAGTACTTC. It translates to CASSLGASAREQYF.

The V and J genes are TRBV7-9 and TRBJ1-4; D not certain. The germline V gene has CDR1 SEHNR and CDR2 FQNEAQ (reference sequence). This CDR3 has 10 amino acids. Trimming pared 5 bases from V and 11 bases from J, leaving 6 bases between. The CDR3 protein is CASSQQKLFF. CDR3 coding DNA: TGTGCCAGCAGCCAGCAGAAACTGTTTTTT.

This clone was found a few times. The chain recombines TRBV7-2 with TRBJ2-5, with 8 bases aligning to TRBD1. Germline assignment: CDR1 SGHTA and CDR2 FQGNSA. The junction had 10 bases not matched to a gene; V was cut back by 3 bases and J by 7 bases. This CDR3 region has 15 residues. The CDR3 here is CASSFDRGWGRTQYF. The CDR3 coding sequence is TGTGCCAGCAGCTTCGACAGGGGTTGGGGGAGGACCCAGTACTTC.

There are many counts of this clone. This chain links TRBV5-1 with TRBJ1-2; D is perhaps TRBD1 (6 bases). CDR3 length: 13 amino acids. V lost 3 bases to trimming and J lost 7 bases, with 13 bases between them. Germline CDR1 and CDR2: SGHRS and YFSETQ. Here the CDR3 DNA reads TGCGCCAGCAGCTCCAGACAGGAAGGTGGCTACACCTTC. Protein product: CASSSRQEGGYTF.